The 12 T cell receptor beta chains below were found in one sample sequenced in a study of blood T cell repertoires in COVID-19. The assay was immunoSEQ multiplex PCR, and TCRdb's table has in-frame clones only and misses some. The table includes 250,000 to 300,000 clones, about 93% detected once. The sequenced sample was PBMCs or T cells enriched from blood (not recorded which). The receptors originated from a woman aged 25 to 39 who had recovered from COVID-19.

The rearrangement links TRBV3-1 (or the pseudogene TRBV3-2) to TRBJ1-4; 11 bases are a match to TRBD1. Germline V gives CDR1 LGHDT, CDR2 YNNKEL (reference sequence). V was clipped by 3 bases and J by 0 bases; unmatched bases: 6. The CDR3 is 18 amino acids. CDR3 protein: CASSHPGQGDATNEKLFF. The CDR3 DNA reads as TGTGCCAGCAGCCATCCGGGACAGGGGGATGCAACTAATGAAAAACTGTTTTTT.

The chain recombines TRBV5-4 with TRBJ1-2; TRBD1 matches at 7 bases. There are 16 residues in the CDR3. CDR1 is SGHNT and CDR2 is YYREEE in the germline V gene (reference sequence). After removal of 2 bases from V and 4 bases from J, the junction contained 11 bases not matched to a gene. The CDR3 is CASSLGTEALFYGYTF. The CDR3, as DNA: TGTGCCAGCAGCTTAGGGACAGAGGCTCTATTCTATGGCTACACCTTC. Drawing the rest from reference TRBV5-4 and TRBJ1-2, the complete variable domain is ETGVTQSPTHLIKTRGQQVTLRCSSQSGHNTVSWYQQALGQGPQFIFQYYREEENGRGNFPPRFSGLQFPNYSSELNVNALELDDSALYLCASSLGTEALFYGYTFGSGTRLTVV.

The V gene is TRBV6-5, the J gene TRBJ2-7, with D tentatively TRBD2 (5 bases). The CDR3 spans 15 residues. V lost 3 bases and J 0 bases, leaving 12 bases between the germline ends. Germline V lookup: CDR1 MNHEY, CDR2 SVGAGI. The CDR3 sequence: CASSYGGYSSYEQYF. In DNA, the CDR3 is TGTGCCAGCAGTTATGGCGGGTACAGCTCCTACGAGCAGTACTTC.

The V gene is TRBV10-2, the J gene TRBJ1-5; TRBD1 matches at 8 bases. Germline V gives CDR1 WSHSY, CDR2 SAAADI. The CDR3 runs to 13 residues. Trimming took 6 bases from V and 4 from J; bases not matched to a gene: 2. CDR3 coding DNA: TGCGCCAGCAGAACAGGGGGGAATCAGCCCCAGCATTTT. Residues: CASRTGGNQPQHF.

The chain couples TRBV9 to TRBJ1-1; TRBD1 matches at 7 bases. Germline V gives CDR1 SGDLS, CDR2 YYNGEE. Trimming took 2 bases from V and 7 from J; bases not matched to a gene: 8. The CDR3 covers 14 residues. The CDR3 DNA reads as TGTGCCAGCAGCGTCGCGGAATGGGACAGTGAAGCTTTCTTT. Translating gives CASSVAEWDSEAFF.

The rearrangement joins TRBV6-2 or TRBV6-3 to TRBJ2-4; 7 bases match TRBD1. The V and J ends lost 6 bases and 0 bases, in that order; junction bases with no gene match: 11. The CDR3 consists of 17 residues. Germline-derived CDR1 and CDR2 are MNHEY and SVGEGT. The CDR3, as DNA: TGTGCCAGCAGCACCGACGACAGGGTAATAGCCAAAAACATTCAGTACTTC. As protein: CASSTDDRVIAKNIQYF.

This clone has at least ten counts. The chain links TRBV3-1 (or the pseudogene TRBV3-2) to TRBJ2-3; TRBD1 matches at 8 bases. This CDR3 is built from 15 residues. Germline V CDR1 and CDR2: LGHDT, YNNKEL (reference sequence). After removal of 4 bases from V and 0 bases from J, the junction contained 3 bases not matched to a gene. The CDR3 DNA follows: TGTGCCAGCAGCCCTCAGGGGGCTAGCACAGATACGCAGTATTTT. This gives the protein CASSPQGASTDTQYF.

This chain uses TRBV7-9 with TRBJ2-1; 13 nucleotides match TRBD2. The V segment lost 3 bases and the J segment 6 bases; nucleotides outside the gene matches: 11. Germline lookup yields CDR1 SEHNR and CDR2 FQNEAQ (reference sequence). CDR3 size: 18 residues. CDR3: CASSFVQLAGGPGNEQFF. The CDR3 nucleotides are TGTGCCAGCAGCTTCGTCCAACTAGCGGGAGGGCCCGGCAATGAGCAGTTCTTC.

This clone was observed a single time. The chain is built from TRBV2 and TRBJ2-1; 11 bases are a match to TRBD2. Germline trimming cut 2 bases from V and 8 bases from J; bases unmatched to any gene: 5. Germline assignment: CDR1 SNHLY and CDR2 FYNNEI. The CDR3 is made up of 15 amino acids. Written as DNA, the CDR3 is TGTGCCAGCAGTGAAATTAGCGGGAGGGCCGATGAGCAGTTCTTC. This translates into CASSEISGRADEQFF.

The V call is TRBV2, the J call TRBJ1-5; D perhaps matches TRBD1 (6 bases). V gave up 7 bases and J gave up 0 bases, with 13 bases separating them. The CDR3 is made up of 15 amino acids. Germline CDR1 SNHLY, CDR2 FYNNEI. The CDR3 spells CASKSGVNSNQPQHF. The DNA of the CDR3 is TGTGCCAGCAAGTCAGGGGTAAATAGCAATCAGCCCCAGCATTTT.

The V gene is TRBV10-2, the J gene TRBJ2-3, with 10 bases lining up with TRBD1. Trimming took 1 base from V and 7 from J; bases not matched to a gene: 8. CDR3 size: 16 residues. Germline V CDR1 and CDR2: WSHSY, SAAADI. Here the CDR3 reads CASSELGTGVAYTQYF. DNA of the CDR3: TGCGCCAGCAGTGAGTTGGGGACAGGGGTCGCATATACGCAGTATTTT.

The chain combines TRBV4-1 with TRBJ2-1; unclear D gene. From germline, CDR1 is MGHRA and CDR2 YSYEKL. CDR3 size: 13 residues. V was cut by 0 bases and J by 9 bases, with 9 bases left in between. The CDR3 reads CASSQDGFGEQFF. As DNA, the CDR3 is TGCGCCAGCAGCCAAGACGGGTTTGGTGAGCAGTTCTTC.